Following are 30 T cell receptor beta chains from one sample sequenced in a study of early T cells in non-severe SARS-CoV-2 infection. TCRdb fed the 5' RACE reads into MiXCR, producing one record per CDR3 protein. The sample carries roughly 53,000 distinct CDR3 sequences, approximately 10% recorded once. The starting material was whole blood, obtained at baseline. The origin of the receptors is an adult who was a healthcare worker with PCR-confirmed SARS-CoV-2 infection or an uninfected control (not recorded which).

The rearrangement joins TRBV6-1 to TRBJ2-5; weak D call: TRBD2 (5 bases). This CDR3 comprises 12 residues. Deletions cut 3 bases from V and 9 bases from J, with 11 bases between. The germline CDR1 and CDR2 sequences are MNHNS and SASEGT. CDR3 residues: CASSETKRAQYF. For the CDR3, the DNA is TGTGCCAGCAGTGAGACCAAGAGGGCCCAGTACTTC.

This clonotype was detected a few times. The chain uses TRBV4-1 and TRBJ2-7; D perhaps matches TRBD1 (5 bases). CDR3 length: 15 residues. Looked up from germline, CDR1 is MGHRA and CDR2 is YSYEKL. Trimming shortened V by 0 bases and J by 4 bases, and 13 bases separated the two germline ends. The DNA of the CDR3 is TGCGCCAGCAGCCAAGAGGGCAGGGTTCCTTACGAGCAGTACTTC. Its translation is CASSQEGRVPYEQYF.

This clonotype was seen ten or more times. V and J are TRBV7-8 and TRBJ2-2; D uncertain. The germline CDR1 and CDR2 sequences are SGHVS and FQNEAQ. Trimming cost V 1 base and J 0 bases, with 6 bases left between them. The CDR3 spans 15 residues. The chain's CDR3 is CASSLGQPNTGELFF. The CDR3 DNA reads as TGTGCCAGCAGCTTAGGCCAACCGAACACCGGGGAGCTGTTTTTT.

The V call is TRBV6-1, the J call TRBJ2-2, with unresolved D. The germline CDR1 and CDR2 sequences are MNHNS and SASEGT. The CDR3 consists of 11 residues. Trimming took off 6 bases at V and 5 bases at J, with 4 bases between the two ends. The chain's CDR3 is CASRVTGELFF. CDR3 DNA sequence: TGTGCCAGCAGGGTAACCGGGGAGCTGTTTTTT.

This chain uses TRBV11-2 with TRBJ2-1; possibly TRBD2 for D (6 bases). CDR3 length: 16 amino acids. Trimming took 5 bases from V and 6 from J, leaving 20 bases between them. Germline V gene sequence: CDR1 SGHAT, CDR2 FQNNGV. CDR3 nucleotides: TGTGCCAGCAGCGCACCGGGGGAGCGGAGGGTCAATGAGCAGTTCTTC. This gives the protein CASSAPGERRVNEQFF.

This clonotype has a handful of counts. The chain uses TRBV3-1 and TRBJ2-5; tentatively, D is TRBD2 (6 bases). V lost 0 bases and J 4 bases, leaving 18 bases between the germline ends. The CDR3 contains 17 residues. Germline V gene sequence: CDR1 LGHDT, CDR2 YNNKEL (reference sequence). The CDR3 DNA reads as TGTGCCAGCAGCCAAGAGCGACTGGGACTGAGGGGAGAGACCCAGTACTTC. This gives the protein CASSQERLGLRGETQYF.

The chain couples TRBV29-1 to TRBJ2-7; 7 bases fit TRBD1. Per germline, CDR1 SQVTM and CDR2 ANQGSEA. CDR3 length: 13 amino acids. The V gene end was trimmed by 4 bases and the J gene end by 3 bases; junction bases not matched to a gene: 6. The CDR3 sequence: CSVGKGTVYEQYF. DNA for the CDR3: TGCAGCGTTGGAAAAGGGACAGTCTACGAGCAGTACTTC.

This chain uses TRBV12-3 or TRBV12-4 with TRBJ2-6; possible D gene TRBD1, 5 bases. This CDR3 comprises 14 residues. With 5 bases removed from V and 4 bases from J, the gap between germline ends came to 9 bases. This chain's CDR3 is CASSPRAGANVLTF. The CDR3 DNA sequence: TGTGCCAGCAGTCCCAGGGCCGGGGCCAACGTCCTGACTTTC.

The J gene is TRBJ2-2, the V gene TRBV7-8; no firm D call. V dropped 0 bases and J dropped 6 bases, with 8 bases sitting between them. This CDR3 spans 14 amino acids. CDR1 is SGHVS, CDR2 FQNEAQ, per germline. This CDR3 is CASSLARRPGELFF. The CDR3 DNA reads TGTGCCAGCAGCTTAGCGAGAAGGCCCGGGGAGCTGTTTTTT.

Ten or more counts support this clonotype. The rearrangement links TRBV7-8 to TRBJ2-3; TRBD2 might be the D (6 bases). CDR3 length: 17 residues. Germline CDR1 reads SGHVS; CDR2 reads FQNEAQ. V was cut by 4 bases and J by 2 bases, with 19 bases left in between. CDR3 amino acids: CASSSLNGGLFTDTQYF. Here the CDR3 DNA reads TGTGCCAGCAGCTCCCTGAACGGGGGACTGTTCACAGATACGCAGTATTTT. Based on the CDR3 plus reference TRBV7-8 and TRBJ2-3, the full variable domain is GAGVSQSPRYKVAKRGQDVALRCDPISGHVSLFWYQQALGQGPEFLTYFQNEAQLDKSGLPSDRFFAERPEGSVSTLKIQRTQQEDSAVYLCASSSLNGGLFTDTQYFGPGTRLTVL.

This clonotype was observed a few times. CDR3 sequence (DNA): TGTCGGGCGGGGTCCTACAATGAGCAGTTCTTC. Translation gives CRAGSYNEQFF. The rearrangement joins TRBV7-9 to TRBJ2-1, with a weak D call TRBD2 (6 bases). This CDR3 is 11 amino acids long. Germline values: CDR1 SEHNR, CDR2 FQNEAQ (reference sequence).

In DNA, the CDR3 is TGTGCCAGCAGCCAAGATACCCGCTCCTCGCAGTTCTTC. This sequence encodes CASSQDTRSSQFF. The V call is TRBV3-1, the J call TRBJ2-1; D gene uncertain. The CDR3 consists of 13 residues. Trimming removed 0 bases from V and 12 bases from J, with 12 bases in between. Germline-derived CDR1 and CDR2 are LGHDT and YNNKEL (reference sequence).

Only a few counts were recorded for this clonotype. The rearrangement joins TRBV9 to TRBJ2-7, with D perhaps given as TRBD1 or TRBD2 (5 bases each). CDR1 and CDR2 (germline): SGDLS, YYNGEE. The CDR3 is 15 amino acids. Trimming shortened V by 1 base and J by 5 bases, and 16 bases separated the two germline ends. The CDR3 DNA is TGTGCCAGCAGCGTAACCGGGACGGAAGGGAACGAGCAGTACTTC. Its translation: CASSVTGTEGNEQYF.

This chain uses TRBV24-1 with TRBJ2-4, with D perhaps matching TRBD1 (6 bases). V shed 3 bases and J shed 4 bases, with 12 bases lying between them. Looked up from germline, CDR1 is KGHDR and CDR2 is SFDVKD. This CDR3 spans 15 amino acids. The chain's CDR3 is CATSDPITGKNIQYF. CDR3 coding DNA: TGTGCCACCAGTGATCCGATTACAGGGAAAAACATTCAGTACTTC.

This sequence joins TRBV6-2 or TRBV6-3 and TRBJ1-1; D might be TRBD1 (6 bases). V lost 5 bases to trimming and J lost 4 bases, with 11 bases between them. The CDR3 spans 13 residues. CDR1 and CDR2 from the germline V gene are MNHEY and SVGEGT. The DNA for the CDR3 is TGTGCCAGCAGTACAGGGTCAGGCACTGAAGCTTTCTTT. It encodes CASSTGSGTEAFF.

By frequency in the sample, this clonotype is medium-sized. This chain joins TRBV7-2 and TRBJ2-5, with 10 bases identical to TRBD1. This CDR3 comprises 13 residues. In germline, CDR1 is SGHTA, CDR2 FQGNSA. The V and J ends lost 5 bases and 5 bases, in that order; junction bases with no gene match: 2. The CDR3 region is CASSPDRGETQYF. CDR3 sequence (DNA): TGTGCCAGCAGCCCGGACAGGGGGGAGACCCAGTACTTC.

The genes are TRBV19 and TRBJ2-1; D is unclear. Trimming removed 6 bases from V and 2 bases from J, with 11 bases in between. Germline V gene data show CDR1 as LNHDA and CDR2 as SQIVND (reference sequence). This CDR3 has 14 amino acids. Here the CDR3 reads CASSPRLTYNEQFF. The CDR3 nucleotides read TGTGCCAGTAGCCCGAGGCTCACCTACAATGAGCAGTTCTTC.

This clonotype has at least ten counts. The chain carries TRBV27 and TRBJ1-6, with D unresolved. Germline CDR1 MNHEY, CDR2 SMNVEV (reference sequence). Between the trimmed V and J ends, which lost 5 bases and 8 bases, there was a span of 10 bases. This CDR3 is 13 amino acids long. CDR3 sequence (DNA): TGTGCCAGCAGTACTGATCCCTATTCACCCCTCCACTTT. Protein product: CASSTDPYSPLHF.

This clonotype appeared a few times. CDR3 DNA sequence: TGCGCCAGCAGTGAGTTCCAGGGGTCCACTGAAGCTTTCTTT. Its translation is CASSEFQGSTEAFF. The V and J genes are TRBV10-1 and TRBJ1-1; D perhaps matches TRBD1 (6 bases). The V gene lost 1 base and the J gene lost 4 bases, with 10 bases spanning the gap. The CDR3 covers 14 residues. CDR1 is WNHNN and CDR2 is SYGVQD in the germline V gene (reference sequence).

As concerns this clonotype: A read error may explain this, as a much larger clone is one base away. This chain uses TRBV4-1 with TRBJ2-3; 8 bases are shared with TRBD2. Germline assignment: CDR1 MGHRA and CDR2 YSYEKL. The CDR3 consists of 16 residues. The CDR3: CANSSRGGRLTDTQYF. CDR3 nucleotide sequence: TGCGCCAACAGCTCGCGTGGCGGGAGGCTGACAGATACGCAGTATTTT.

This clonotype was picked up many times. The V call is TRBV20-1, the J call TRBJ2-7; no firm D call. Trimming took off 3 bases at V and 1 base at J, with 7 bases between the two ends. The CDR3 extends over 12 amino acids. In germline, CDR1 is DFQATT, CDR2 SNEGSKA (reference sequence). CDR3 in amino acids: CSARTGSYEQYF. CDR3 nucleotides: TGCAGTGCTAGGACCGGGTCCTACGAGCAGTACTTC.

The chain links TRBV6-1 to TRBJ2-5, with 7 bases lining up with TRBD1. The CDR3 spans 16 residues. Per germline, CDR1 MNHNS and CDR2 SASEGT. The J segment lost 1 base and the V segment lost 2 bases, leaving 7 bases of the junction unmatched. CDR3 in amino acids: CASSELAGGPQETQYF. The CDR3 nucleotides are TGTGCCAGCAGTGAATTGGCAGGGGGTCCCCAAGAGACCCAGTACTTC.

This clonotype was found a few times. The chain links TRBV3-1 to TRBJ2-1; 9 nucleotides align to TRBD2. CDR3 size: 12 residues. Germline CDR1 reads LGHDT; CDR2 reads YNNKEL (reference sequence). V shed 3 bases, J shed 16 bases, and the junction held 7 bases outside the gene matches. For the CDR3, the DNA is TGTGCCAGCAGCCAGGAACCGGGACTAGCATTCTTC. Translated: CASSQEPGLAFF.

This clonotype was seen a handful of times. The chain couples TRBV14 to TRBJ2-1; 9 bases match TRBD2. With V trimmed by 6 bases and J by 2 bases, 5 bases remained unmatched. Germline CDR1 and CDR2: SGHDN and FVKESK. The CDR3 is 15 residues long. CDR3 DNA: TGTGCCAGCAGGCCTCGCGGGGGGGCCTACAATGAGCAGTTCTTC. Translating it yields CASRPRGGAYNEQFF.

There are a few counts of this clonotype. This rearrangement joins TRBV7-8 to TRBJ1-2, with D possibly TRBD1 on 5 matching bases. V lost 1 base and J 5 bases, leaving 11 bases between the germline ends. In germline, CDR1 is SGHVS, CDR2 FQNEAQ. The CDR3 length is 14 residues. CDR3 in DNA: TGTGCCAGCAGCTTAGTAGGCAGGGAATATGGCTACACCTTC. Translating it yields CASSLVGREYGYTF.

The V call is TRBV7-2, the J call TRBJ2-7, with 12 bases aligning to TRBD1. This CDR3 has 19 amino acids. Germline V CDR1 and CDR2: SGHTA, FQGNSA. Losses at the gene ends were 1 base for V and 4 bases for J; bases not matched to a gene: 14. CDR3 region: CASSLDSGTGGTGRYEQYF. CDR3 in DNA: TGTGCCAGCAGCTTAGACTCCGGGACAGGGGGCACAGGGCGTTACGAGCAGTACTTC.

There are many counts of this clonotype. The rearrangement uses TRBV7-2 and TRBJ2-1; 8 bases fit TRBD2. The CDR3 sequence is 15 residues long. The germline CDR1 and CDR2 sequences are SGHTA and FQGNSA. V shed 5 bases and J 6 bases; nucleotides not matched to a gene: 9. The CDR3 loop reads CASSLGLVLRNEQFF. The CDR3 DNA reads TGTGCCAGCAGCCTGGGACTAGTTCTTCGCAATGAGCAGTTCTTC.

A few counts support this clonotype. The CDR3 is CASSWQARETQYF. CDR3 nucleotides: TGCGCCAGCAGCTGGCAGGCTCGAGAGACCCAGTACTTC. V usage is TRBV4-1 and J usage is TRBJ2-5, with unresolved D. Trimming stripped 5 bases from V and 4 bases from J, with 11 bases between. The CDR3 has 13 amino acids. Germline V lookup: CDR1 MGHRA, CDR2 YSYEKL.

This clonotype was picked up one time. J is TRBJ1-6 and V is TRBV20-1; the match to TRBD1 covers 7 bases. Germline V gene lookup returns CDR1 DFQATT and CDR2 SNEGSKA (reference sequence). The ends lost 2 bases at V and 7 bases at J; junction bases unmatched: 8. The CDR3 covers 15 residues. CDR3 region: CSARTLGQRNSPLHF. The CDR3 DNA follows: TGCAGTGCTAGAACCCTGGGACAGAGGAATTCACCCCTCCACTTT.

The rearrangement links TRBV7-9 to TRBJ2-4; 11 bases agree with TRBD2. CDR1 is SEHNR and CDR2 is FQNEAQ in the germline V gene (reference sequence). This CDR3 is 15 amino acids long. Trimming removed 3 bases from V and 11 bases from J; junction bases left unmatched: 9. Here the CDR3 reads CASSFTPGLAGFQYF. CDR3 bases: TGTGCCAGCAGCTTTACGCCCGGACTAGCGGGTTTTCAGTACTTC.